One T cell receptor (beta chain) is described in this entry. This sample is drawn from a study of blood T cell repertoires in COVID-19. Across the study: The samples span acute and convalescent COVID-19 from the United States, Italy and Spain. Sample material is recorded as cDNA or gDNA derived from T cells, B-cell-depleted T cells, or PBMCs.

The J segment lost 7 bases and the V segment lost 3 bases, leaving 7 bases of the junction unmatched. The CDR3 covers 14 residues. The germline V gene encodes CDR1 SNHLY and CDR2 FYNNEI. In the original workflow: For nucleated cells, counts were estimated from reference gene primer amplification. The data were produced by immunoSEQ multiplex PCR, yet TCRdb's version contains in-frame clones alone and is incomplete. V, J and clone size were drawn from that table, and D and trimming were deduced from the DNA. The sample holds fewer than 400,000 clones, about 85% seen once. The rearrangement links TRBV2 to TRBJ1-2, with 8 bases that match TRBD1. Sample: peripheral blood. This TCR came from a woman aged 18 to 35 with acute or convalescent COVID-19. The CDR3 region has the DNA TGTGCCAGCAGTGATAGGACAGGGTTTGGTGGCTACACCTTC. Amino acid sequence: CASSDRTGFGGYTF. Based on the CDR3 plus reference TRBV2 and TRBJ1-2, the full variable domain is EPEVTQTPSHQVTQMGQEVILRCVPISNHLYFYWYRQILGQKVEFLVSFYNNEISEKSEIFDDQFSVERPDGSNFTLKIRSTKLEDSAMYFCASSDRTGFGGYTFGSGTRLTVV.